The next 18 T cell receptor beta chains were all read from a single sample in a study of regulatory T cells in long-lasting Graves disease. Building of the TCR beta libraries involved iRepertoire HTBI primers and Arm-PCR of CDR3 regions. TCRdb passed the multiplex PCR reads through MiXCR, listing each CDR3 protein once. The sample has hundreds of thousands of distinct CDR3 sequences, 16% seen once. Time point described: newly diagnosed GD, antithyroid drugs for less than 3 months. Construction of the TCR library relied on RNA isolated from PBMCs. These records were also assigned to another study, of T cells in Graves' hyperthyroidism and ophthalmopathy.

The source material was peripheral blood mononuclear cells (PBMCs), sampled at new diagnosis, from a patient treated with antithyroid drugs. Every receptor here comes from a man aged 35 to 55 with Graves disease.

The sample holds many counts of this clonotype. The genes are TRBV12-3 or TRBV12-4 and TRBJ2-2; D ambiguous. The CDR3 totals 14 residues. V lost 3 bases, J lost 2 bases, and 7 bases lay in between. The CDR3 nucleotides are TGTGCCAGCAGTTTTGACCCAAACACCGGGGAGCTGTTTTTT. This codes for CASSFDPNTGELFF.

This clonotype was counted a few times. V gene TRBV9 combines with J gene TRBJ2-7, with D perhaps matching TRBD1 (5 bases). The CDR3 has 15 residues. CDR1 is SGDLS and CDR2 is YYNGEE in the germline V gene. V gave up 5 bases and J gave up 0 bases, with 15 bases separating them. The CDR3: CASSKTGVLSYEQYF. In DNA, the CDR3 is TGTGCCAGCAGTAAAACAGGTGTACTCTCCTACGAGCAGTACTTC.

In this sample, this clonotype turned up many times. This sequence joins TRBV28 and TRBJ2-7; a possible D gene is TRBD2 (6 bases). The CDR3 extends over 16 amino acids. Germline values: CDR1 MDHEN, CDR2 SYDVKM. The ends were cut back, 6 bases at V and 5 bases at J, with 23 bases in the middle. The CDR3 region is CASSLIGTPGMDEQYF. The DNA for the CDR3 is TGTGCCAGCAGCCTTATTGGGACTCCGGGCATGGACGAGCAGTACTTC.

The chain combines TRBV2 with TRBJ2-2; the match to TRBD2 covers 7 bases. The CDR3 extends over 16 amino acids. Germline trimming cut 5 bases from V and 0 bases from J; bases unmatched to any gene: 6. Germline loops: CDR1 SNHLY, CDR2 FYNNEI. CDR3 protein: CASSRSGTTNTGELFF. The CDR3 DNA is TGTGCCAGCAGTAGATCCGGGACTACGAACACCGGGGAGCTGTTTTTT.

This clonotype was recorded at least ten times. The rearrangement links TRBV3-1 to TRBJ2-7; perhaps TRBD2 as D (5 bases). Germline CDR1 and CDR2: LGHDT and YNNKEL (reference sequence). The CDR3 extends over 15 amino acids. The V gene lost 4 bases and the J gene lost 0 bases, with 13 bases spanning the gap. CDR3 sequence: CASSRGSFGSYEQYF. The CDR3 DNA reads as TGTGCCAGCAGCCGAGGGTCCTTTGGCTCCTACGAGCAGTACTTC.

The chain recombines TRBV12-3 or TRBV12-4 with TRBJ1-1; D remains unclear. The CDR3 is made up of 11 amino acids. V was trimmed by 5 bases and J by 11 bases, leaving 12 bases between them. CDR3 in DNA: TGTGCCAGCAGTCTTGGGGAATCCGCTTTCTTT. The encoded protein is CASSLGESAFF.

This clonotype was seen repeatedly, ten times or more. The V gene is TRBV14, the J gene TRBJ1-1; D gene ambiguous. Trimming left V 0 bases short and J 0 bases short, with 2 bases between. This CDR3 has 13 residues. Germline-derived CDR1 and CDR2 are SGHDN and FVKESK. The CDR3 DNA reads as TGTGCCAGCAGCCAAGAAATGAACACTGAAGCTTTCTTT. It codes for CASSQEMNTEAFF.

The rearrangement joins TRBV5-1 to TRBJ1-1; D gene unclear. Germline values: CDR1 SGHRS, CDR2 YFSETQ. The CDR3 covers 16 residues. V was shortened by 1 base and J by 5 bases, with 18 bases between the two germline ends. As DNA, the CDR3 is TGCGCCAGCAGCTTGATCGGGTTGGACGGCGGTACTGAAGCTTTCTTT. This codes for CASSLIGLDGGTEAFF.

The V gene is TRBV10-3, the J gene TRBJ2-3, with D possibly matching TRBD2 (7 bases). There are 16 residues in the CDR3. Germline V gene sequence: CDR1 ENHRY, CDR2 SYGVKD. V dropped 0 bases and J dropped 7 bases, with 17 bases sitting between them. The CDR3 DNA reads TGTGCCATCAGTGAGTCGGCGGGGGCCTCGGCGAATACGCAGTATTTT. Translating it yields CAISESAGASANTQYF.

This clonotype was picked up many times. The CDR3 coding sequence is TGTGCCACCAGCAGAGTATTGCGACAGGACCTTAACTATGGCTACACCTTC. Translated: CATSRVLRQDLNYGYTF. The chain uses TRBV15 and TRBJ1-2; possible D gene TRBD1, 6 bases. The CDR3 sequence is 17 residues long. The V end was cut by 1 base, the J end by 1 base, with 16 bases between. Germline CDR1 and CDR2: LNHNV and YYDKDF (reference sequence).

J is TRBJ1-3 and V is TRBV10-3, with TRBD1 matching 12 bases. The trim removed 8 bases at V and 4 bases at J, leaving 12 bases unmatched. CDR3 length: 17 amino acids. In germline, CDR1 is ENHRY, CDR2 SYGVKD. The CDR3 nucleotides read TGTGCCATCCGGGGACAGGGGGCCCGGGGTTCCGGAAACACCATATATTTT. Translating it yields CAIRGQGARGSGNTIYF.

As to this clonotype: This CDR3 is missing its conserved last phenylalanine or tryptophan, likely due to a read error. This chain uses TRBV7-2 with TRBJ2-7, with unresolved D. Germline V gene data show CDR1 as SGHTA and CDR2 as FQGNSA. The V end was cut by 1 base, the J end by 4 bases, with 8 bases between. This CDR3 is built from 13 residues. Here the CDR3 DNA reads TGTGCCAGCAGCTTAGTTTTGGGTTACGAGCAGTACCTC. It encodes CASSLVLGYEQYL.

This clonotype has just a few counts. This sequence joins TRBV6-1 and TRBJ1-6; no definite D call. CDR3 length: 14 residues. Germline V lookup: CDR1 MNHNS, CDR2 SASEGT. V was cut by 8 bases and J by 4 bases, with 12 bases left in between. CDR3 nucleotides: TGTGCCAGCGGGTTACAGCTTTATAATTCACCCCTCCACTTT. This encodes CASGLQLYNSPLHF.

Many counts were recorded for this clonotype. The chain links TRBV28 to TRBJ2-7; TRBD1 might be the D (6 bases). CDR3 size: 12 residues. From germline, CDR1 is MDHEN and CDR2 SYDVKM. Deletions cut 4 bases from V and 3 bases from J, with 7 bases between. This CDR3 reads CASSSRGYEQYF. For the CDR3, the DNA is TGTGCCAGCAGTTCCAGGGGCTACGAGCAGTACTTC.

This clonotype was seen repeatedly, ten times or more. The junction does not match germline at one end; this may be a read error. The rearrangement uses TRBV5-1 and TRBJ1-4, with D possibly TRBD1 on 6 matching bases. The CDR3 is made up of 14 amino acids. CDR1 and CDR2 from the germline V gene are SGHRS and YFSETQ. The DNA of the CDR3 is TGTGCCAGCAGCCTAGGACAGCATAATGAAAAACTGTTTTTT. Translation gives CASSLGQHNEKLFF.

This clonotype was detected many times. This chain links TRBV6-1 with TRBJ2-1; 7 bases align to TRBD1. J lost 4 bases, V lost 8 bases, and 8 bases had no gene match. The germline V gene has CDR1 MNHNS and CDR2 SASEGT. The CDR3 is 14 residues long. The CDR3 DNA is TGTGCCAGCTGCCCGGGGACAGCTTACAATGAGCAGTTCTTC. Protein: CASCPGTAYNEQFF.

This clonotype was recorded many times. This chain uses TRBV15 with TRBJ1-1; D is unclear. This CDR3 is 13 amino acids long. Trimming shortened V by 2 bases and J by 1 base, and 5 bases separated the two germline ends. Germline V CDR1 and CDR2: LNHNV, YYDKDF (reference sequence). The CDR3 nucleotides are TGTGCCACCAGCAGACATGGGAACACTGAAGCTTTCTTT. It is translated as CATSRHGNTEAFF. Full variable domain (missing parts from reference TRBV15 and TRBJ1-1): DAMVIQNPRYQVTQFGKPVTLSCSQTLNHNVMYWYQQKSSQAPKLLFHYYDKDFNNEADTPDNFQSRRPNTSFCFLDIRSPGLGDTAMYLCATSRHGNTEAFFGQGTRLTVV.

This clonotype was observed at least ten times. No conserved phenylalanine or tryptophan ends this CDR3, so it is likely a read error. The DNA is left out, because the CDR3 cannot be placed on it with certainty; the CDR3 is given as TCRdb lists it. V and J are TRBV6-1 and TRBJ2-5; TRBD2 was called by the table and not checked on the DNA. The CDR3 spans 12 residues, counting both ends. Looked up from germline, CDR1 is MNHNS and CDR2 is SASEGT. CDR3 residues: CASSDPSDSGVI.